Reported below is one T cell receptor (beta chain). The target antigen is unknown. Only in-frame clones appear in the TCRdb table, and some are missing; sequencing was by immunoSEQ multiplex PCR. The profile covers approximately 2,000,000 clones, with around 90% appearing a single time and about 0.41% taken by the ten largest. The source of the sample is a study of shared clonotypes between healthy human individuals. Study results and limitations: Naive CD4 clonotype sharing across several donors was 4% to 5%.

Germline values: CDR1 GTSNPN, CDR2 SVGIG (reference sequence). The V end was cut by 1 base, the J end by 5 bases, with 23 bases between. The CDR3 is made up of 17 amino acids. Sequences were obtained from naive CD4+ T cells from PBMCs. The subset here: CD45RA+ positively selected. This chain uses TRBV30 with TRBJ1-1; maybe TRBD1 (5 bases). This clonotype was obtained from a young man in good health. Some clones in this sample may be carry-over from other donors' samples. The CDR3 loop is CAWSDFAGHTGGTEAFF. In nucleotides, the CDR3 is TGTGCCTGGAGTGACTTCGCTGGACACACGGGAGGGACTGAAGCTTTCTTT.